What follows is one TCR beta chain and its context. The data are from a study of blood T cell repertoires in COVID-19. At the level of the study: The cDNA or gDNA used as material had been derived from T cells, B-cell-depleted T cells, or PBMCs.

Authors' processing steps: How many nucleated cells were present was estimated from reference gene primer amplification. Some clones are missing from TCRdb's copy, which holds only in-frame ones; the method was immunoSEQ multiplex PCR. From that table come the V and J calls and clone size; the DNA was used to work out D and trimming. This table has just under 75,000 clones, around four fifths appearing once. The source is a man older than 75 with active or convalescent COVID-19. Sequencing input: peripheral blood.

The CDR3 protein is CASSYSFRSNYGYTF. CDR3 coding DNA: TGTGCCAGCAGTTACTCGTTCCGTTCGAACTATGGCTACACCTTC. The chain carries TRBV6-2 or TRBV6-3 and TRBJ1-2; no firm D call. CDR1 MNHEY and CDR2 SVGEGT come from the germline V gene. V lost 0 bases and J lost 2, with 10 bases in between. The CDR3 runs 15 residues.